This T cell receptor beta chain was identified in a study of shared clonotypes between healthy human individuals. Study-level results: Only a few donors were included, so the genetic and exposure-history diversity represented was limited.

Here immunoSEQ multiplex PCR was the method, and the copy in TCRdb shows in-frame clones only, minus some. The sample lists hundreds of thousands of clones; around 76% were seen once. The study drew its donors from healthy HIV-negative adults without recent acute infections or vaccinations. Comment on this clone: Its antigen is not identified.

Sequenced: PBMCs. The TCR comes from a woman aged 40 to 50 in good health. Some clones in this sample may be carry-over from other donors' samples.

For the CDR3, the DNA is TGTGCCAGCAGCTCCCGGGGGGTTGGAAACATTCAGTACTTC. It yields the protein CASSSRGVGNIQYF. The chain couples TRBV11-2 to TRBJ2-4; 7 bases agree with TRBD2. J gave up 6 bases and V 4 bases, and 6 bases lay outside the gene matches. Germline CDR1 and CDR2: SGHAT and FQNNGV. The CDR3 loop spans 14 amino acids.